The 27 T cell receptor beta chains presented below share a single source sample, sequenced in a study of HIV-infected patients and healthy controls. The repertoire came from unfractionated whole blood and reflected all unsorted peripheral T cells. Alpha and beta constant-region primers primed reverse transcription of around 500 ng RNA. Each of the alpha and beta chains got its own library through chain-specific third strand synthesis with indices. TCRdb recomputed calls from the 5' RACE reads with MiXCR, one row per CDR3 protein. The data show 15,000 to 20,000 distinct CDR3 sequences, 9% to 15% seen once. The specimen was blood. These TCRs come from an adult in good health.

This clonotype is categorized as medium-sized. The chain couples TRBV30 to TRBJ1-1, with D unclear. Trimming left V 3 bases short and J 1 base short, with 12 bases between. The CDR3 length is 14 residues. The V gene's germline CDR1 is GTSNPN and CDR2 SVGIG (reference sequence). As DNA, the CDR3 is TGTGCCTGGAGGGGCGAACTGACGAACACTGAAGCTTTCTTT. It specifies CAWRGELTNTEAFF.

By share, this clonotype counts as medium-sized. CDR3 nucleotide sequence: TGCAGTGCTTCGGCAGGGCGGAACTATGGCTACACCTTC. Translated: CSASAGRNYGYTF. This sequence joins TRBV20-1 and TRBJ1-2; tentative D call: TRBD1 (5 bases). The germline gives CDR1 DFQATT, CDR2 SNEGSKA (reference sequence). The CDR3 has 13 residues. Trimming left V 5 bases short and J 2 bases short, with 12 bases between.

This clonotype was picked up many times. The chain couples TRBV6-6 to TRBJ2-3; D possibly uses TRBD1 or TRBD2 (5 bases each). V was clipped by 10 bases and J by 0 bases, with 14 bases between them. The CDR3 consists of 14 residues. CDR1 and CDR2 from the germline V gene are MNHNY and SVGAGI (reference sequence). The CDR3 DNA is TGTGCCACTCTAGGCCGGGACAGCACAGATACGCAGTATTTT. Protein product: CATLGRDSTDTQYF.

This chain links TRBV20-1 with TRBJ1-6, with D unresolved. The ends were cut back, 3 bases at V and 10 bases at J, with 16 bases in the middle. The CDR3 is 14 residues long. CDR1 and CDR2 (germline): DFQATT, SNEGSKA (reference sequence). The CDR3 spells CSASPLDEGSPLHF. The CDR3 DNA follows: TGCAGTGCTAGCCCACTAGATGAGGGCTCACCCCTCCACTTT.

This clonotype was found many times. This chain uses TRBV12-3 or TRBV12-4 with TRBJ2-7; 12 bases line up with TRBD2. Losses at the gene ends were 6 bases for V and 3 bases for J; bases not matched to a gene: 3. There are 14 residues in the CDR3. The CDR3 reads CASSQLAGGYEQYF. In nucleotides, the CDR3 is TGTGCCAGCAGCCAACTAGCGGGGGGCTACGAGCAGTACTTC.

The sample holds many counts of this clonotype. CDR3 DNA sequence: TGTGCCAGCAGTTACGACAGACTGAACACTGAAGCTTTCTTT. Translating gives CASSYDRLNTEAFF. The chain combines TRBV6-5 with TRBJ1-1; a possible D gene is TRBD1 (5 bases). Deletions cut 2 bases from V and 0 bases from J, with 7 bases between. CDR1 is MNHEY and CDR2 is SVGAGI in the germline V gene. This CDR3 spans 14 amino acids.

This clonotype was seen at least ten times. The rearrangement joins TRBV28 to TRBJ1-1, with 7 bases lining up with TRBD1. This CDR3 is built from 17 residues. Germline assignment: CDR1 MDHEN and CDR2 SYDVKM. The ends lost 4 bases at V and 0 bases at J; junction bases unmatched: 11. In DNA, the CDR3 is TGTGCCAGCAGTTCCCCCCTCCTGGGACAGCTGAACACTGAAGCTTTCTTT. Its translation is CASSSPLLGQLNTEAFF.

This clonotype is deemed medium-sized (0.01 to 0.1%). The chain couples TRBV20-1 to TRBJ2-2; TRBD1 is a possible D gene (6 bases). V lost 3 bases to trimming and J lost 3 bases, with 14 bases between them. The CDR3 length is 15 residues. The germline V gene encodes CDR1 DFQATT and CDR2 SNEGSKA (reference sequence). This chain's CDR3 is CSARVRGWDTGELFF. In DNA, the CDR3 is TGCAGTGCTAGGGTTAGGGGGTGGGACACCGGGGAGCTGTTTTTT.

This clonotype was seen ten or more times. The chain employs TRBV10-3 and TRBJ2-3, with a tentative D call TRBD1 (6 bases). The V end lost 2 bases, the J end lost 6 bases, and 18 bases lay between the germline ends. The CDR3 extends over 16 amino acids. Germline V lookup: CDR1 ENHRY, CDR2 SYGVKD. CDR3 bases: TGTGCCATCAGTGAGCCGGGACATCCTAACACTGATACGCAGTATTTT. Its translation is CAISEPGHPNTDTQYF.

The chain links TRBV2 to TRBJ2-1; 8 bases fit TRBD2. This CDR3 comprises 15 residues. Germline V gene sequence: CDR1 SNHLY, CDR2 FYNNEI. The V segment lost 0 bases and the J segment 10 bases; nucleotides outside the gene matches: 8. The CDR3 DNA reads TGTGCCAGCAGTGAAGCGCTTCGGGGGGGTGGAGAGCAGTTCTTC. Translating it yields CASSEALRGGGEQFF.

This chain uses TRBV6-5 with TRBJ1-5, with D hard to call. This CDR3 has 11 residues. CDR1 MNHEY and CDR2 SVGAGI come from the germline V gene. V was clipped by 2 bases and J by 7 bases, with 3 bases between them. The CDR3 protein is CASSYEQPQHF. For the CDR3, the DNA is TGTGCCAGCAGTTACGAGCAGCCCCAGCATTTT.

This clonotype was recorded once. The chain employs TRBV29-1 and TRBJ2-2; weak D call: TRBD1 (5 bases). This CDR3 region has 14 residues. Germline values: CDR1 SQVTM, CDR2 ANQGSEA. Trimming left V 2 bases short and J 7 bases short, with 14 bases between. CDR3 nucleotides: TGCAGCGTTGAAACCCACCCAGGGTTCGGGGAGCTGTTTTTT. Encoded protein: CSVETHPGFGELFF.

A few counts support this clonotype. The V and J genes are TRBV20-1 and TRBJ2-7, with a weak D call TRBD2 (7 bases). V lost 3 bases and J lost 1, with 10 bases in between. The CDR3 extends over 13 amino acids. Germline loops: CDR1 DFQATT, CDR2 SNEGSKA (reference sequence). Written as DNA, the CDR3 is TGCAGTGCTAGCGGGGGGCGGTCCTACGAGCAGTACTTC. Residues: CSASGGRSYEQYF.

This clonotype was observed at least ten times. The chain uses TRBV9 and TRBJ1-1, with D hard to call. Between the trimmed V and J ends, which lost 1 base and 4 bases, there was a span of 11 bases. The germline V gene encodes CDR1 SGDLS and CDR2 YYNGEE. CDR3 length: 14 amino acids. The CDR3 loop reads CASSVIGEITEAFF. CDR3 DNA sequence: TGTGCCAGCAGCGTAATCGGAGAGATCACTGAAGCTTTCTTT.

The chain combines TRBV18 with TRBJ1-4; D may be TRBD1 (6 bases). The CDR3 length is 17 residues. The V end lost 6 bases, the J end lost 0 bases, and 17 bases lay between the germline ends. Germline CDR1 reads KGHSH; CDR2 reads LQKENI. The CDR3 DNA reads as TGTGCCAGCTCTCCAGGACAGCTGGAAACAACTAATGAAAAACTGTTTTTT. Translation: CASSPGQLETTNEKLFF.

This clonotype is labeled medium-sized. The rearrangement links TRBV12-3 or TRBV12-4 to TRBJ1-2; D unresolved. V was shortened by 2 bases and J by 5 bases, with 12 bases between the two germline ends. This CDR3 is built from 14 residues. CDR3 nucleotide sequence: TGTGCCAGCAGTTTAAAAATTCCCCCGTATGGCTACACCTTC. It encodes CASSLKIPPYGYTF.

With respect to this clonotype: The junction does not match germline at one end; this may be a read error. The CDR3 spells CSAQAVAGANPTDTQFF. As DNA, the CDR3 is TGCAGTGCCCAGGCGGTAGCGGGCGCCAATCCCACAGATACGCAGTTTTTT. The chain employs TRBV20-1 and TRBJ2-3, with 7 nucleotides matching TRBD2. CDR1 is DFQATT, CDR2 SNEGSKA, per germline (reference sequence). The CDR3 is made up of 17 amino acids.

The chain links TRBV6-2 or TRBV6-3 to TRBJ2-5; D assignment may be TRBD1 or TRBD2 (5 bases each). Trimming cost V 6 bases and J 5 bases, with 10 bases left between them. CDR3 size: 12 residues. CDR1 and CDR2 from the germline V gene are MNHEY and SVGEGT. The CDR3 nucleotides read TGTGCCAGCAGGGGGGATGTGGAGACCCAGTACTTC. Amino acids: CASRGDVETQYF.

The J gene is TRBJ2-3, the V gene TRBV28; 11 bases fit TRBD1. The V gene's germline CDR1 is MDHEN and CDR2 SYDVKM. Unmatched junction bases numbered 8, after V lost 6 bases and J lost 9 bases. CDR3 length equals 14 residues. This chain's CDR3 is CASSRTGGRRTQYF. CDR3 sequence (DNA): TGTGCCAGCAGCAGGACAGGGGGCAGGAGAACGCAGTATTTT.

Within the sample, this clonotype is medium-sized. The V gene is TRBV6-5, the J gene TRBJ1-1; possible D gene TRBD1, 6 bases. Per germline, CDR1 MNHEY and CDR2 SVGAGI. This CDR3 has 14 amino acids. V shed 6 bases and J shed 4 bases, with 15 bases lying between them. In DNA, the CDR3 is TGTGCCAGCAGGGCCGGGGGGCTCGCCACTGAAGCTTTCTTT. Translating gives CASRAGGLATEAFF.

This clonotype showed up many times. The CDR3 nucleotides read TGTGCCAGCAGTTACCCCACAGGGGTTGACCACAATGAGCAGTTCTTC. This encodes CASSYPTGVDHNEQFF. V and J are TRBV6-6 and TRBJ2-1; 7 positions agree with TRBD1. V dropped 2 bases and J dropped 5; count of bases not matched to a gene: 9. The CDR3 contains 16 residues. The germline V gene has CDR1 MNHNY and CDR2 SVGAGI (reference sequence).

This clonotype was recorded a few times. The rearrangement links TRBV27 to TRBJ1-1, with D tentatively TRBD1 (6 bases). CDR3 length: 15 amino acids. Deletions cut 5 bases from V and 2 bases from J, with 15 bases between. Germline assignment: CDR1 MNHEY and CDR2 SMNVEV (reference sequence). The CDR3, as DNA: TGTGCCAGCAGTCCCCGGACAGCACAAAACACTGAAGCTTTCTTT. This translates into CASSPRTAQNTEAFF.

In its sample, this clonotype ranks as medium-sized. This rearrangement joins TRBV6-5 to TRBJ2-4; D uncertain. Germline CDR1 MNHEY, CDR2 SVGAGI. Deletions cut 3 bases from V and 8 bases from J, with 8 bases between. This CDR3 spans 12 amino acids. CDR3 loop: CASSYRGDIQYF. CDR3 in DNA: TGTGCCAGCAGTTATCGAGGTGACATTCAGTACTTC.

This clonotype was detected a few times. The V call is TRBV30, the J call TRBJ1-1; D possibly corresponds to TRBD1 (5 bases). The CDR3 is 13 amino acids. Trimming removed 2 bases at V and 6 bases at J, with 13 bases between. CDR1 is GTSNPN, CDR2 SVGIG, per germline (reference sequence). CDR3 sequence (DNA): TGTGCCTGGAGTACCAGGGTAGTTTCTGAAGCTTTCTTT. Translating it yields CAWSTRVVSEAFF.

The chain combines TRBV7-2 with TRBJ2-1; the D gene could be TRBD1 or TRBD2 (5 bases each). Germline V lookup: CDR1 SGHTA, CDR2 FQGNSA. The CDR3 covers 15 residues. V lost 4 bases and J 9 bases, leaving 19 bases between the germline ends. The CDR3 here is CASSWSGTGRGEQFF. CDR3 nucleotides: TGTGCCAGCAGCTGGTCCGGGACGGGAAGGGGTGAGCAGTTCTTC.

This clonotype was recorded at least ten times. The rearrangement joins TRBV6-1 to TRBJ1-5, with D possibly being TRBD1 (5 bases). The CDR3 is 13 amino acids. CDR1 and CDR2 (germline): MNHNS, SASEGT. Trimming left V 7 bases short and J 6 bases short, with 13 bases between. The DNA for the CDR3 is TGTGCCAGCAACGTCGGGGCAGGTCAGCCCCAGCATTTT. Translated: CASNVGAGQPQHF.

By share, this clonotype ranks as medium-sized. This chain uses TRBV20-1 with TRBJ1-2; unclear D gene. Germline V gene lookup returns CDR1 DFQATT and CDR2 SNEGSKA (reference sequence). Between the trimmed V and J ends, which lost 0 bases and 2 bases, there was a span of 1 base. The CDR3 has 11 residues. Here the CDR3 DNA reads TGCAGTGCTAGAGAGAACTATGGCTACACCTTC. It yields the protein CSARENYGYTF.